The sequence of this TCR beta chain was determined in a study of shared clonotypes between healthy human individuals. Produced via immunoSEQ multiplex PCR; TCRdb's table is partial and in-frame only. The table lists about 680,000 clones, less than 80% of them singletons, with 1.8% in the top ten. CDR3 size: 16 residues. CDR1 and CDR2 (germline): SGHVS, FQNEAQ. The chain combines TRBV7-8 with TRBJ2-5, with 7 positions matching TRBD2. The end of the DNA fits TRBJ2-7 better, so the J call may be wrong. This clonotype originated in a woman between 25 and 40 years old in good health. Sequenced input: memory CD4+ T cells sorted from blood. The subset denotes: CD45RA-negative fraction. The DNA of the CDR3 is TGTGCCAGCAGCTTCCCTCAGCGGGACGCCACCTACGAGCAGTACTTC. Encoded protein: CASSFPQRDATYEQYF.